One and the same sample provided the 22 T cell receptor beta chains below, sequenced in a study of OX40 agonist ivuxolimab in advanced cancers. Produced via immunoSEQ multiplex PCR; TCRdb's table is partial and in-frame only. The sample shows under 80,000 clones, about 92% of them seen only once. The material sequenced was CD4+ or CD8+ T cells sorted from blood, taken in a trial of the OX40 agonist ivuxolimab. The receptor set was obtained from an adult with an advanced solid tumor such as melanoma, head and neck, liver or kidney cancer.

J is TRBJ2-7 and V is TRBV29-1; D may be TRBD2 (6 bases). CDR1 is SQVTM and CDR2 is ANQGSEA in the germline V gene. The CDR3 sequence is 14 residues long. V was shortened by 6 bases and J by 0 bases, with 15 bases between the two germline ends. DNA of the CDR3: TGCAGCGTCACACTGGGACTCTTCTCCTACGAGCAGTACTTC. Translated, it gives CSVTLGLFSYEQYF.

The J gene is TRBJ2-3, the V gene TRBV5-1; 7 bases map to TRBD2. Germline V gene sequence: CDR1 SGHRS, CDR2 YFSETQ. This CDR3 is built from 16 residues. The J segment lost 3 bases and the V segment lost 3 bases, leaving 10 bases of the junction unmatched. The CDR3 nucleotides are TGCGCCAGCAGCTCCTACGGGGTAGCGGGTACAGATACGCAGTATTTT. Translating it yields CASSSYGVAGTDTQYF.

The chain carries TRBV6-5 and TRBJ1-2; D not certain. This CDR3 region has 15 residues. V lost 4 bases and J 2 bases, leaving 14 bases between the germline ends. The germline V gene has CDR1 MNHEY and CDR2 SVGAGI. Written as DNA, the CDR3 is TGTGCCAGCAGTTTGGGTTTTGGCTTAAACTATGGCTACACCTTC. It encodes CASSLGFGLNYGYTF.

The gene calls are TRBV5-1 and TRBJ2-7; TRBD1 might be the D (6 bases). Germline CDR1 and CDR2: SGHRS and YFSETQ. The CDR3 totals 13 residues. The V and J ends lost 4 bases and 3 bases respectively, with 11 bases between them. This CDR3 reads CASSADRRYEQYF. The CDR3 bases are TGCGCCAGCAGCGCCGACAGGCGCTACGAGCAGTACTTC.

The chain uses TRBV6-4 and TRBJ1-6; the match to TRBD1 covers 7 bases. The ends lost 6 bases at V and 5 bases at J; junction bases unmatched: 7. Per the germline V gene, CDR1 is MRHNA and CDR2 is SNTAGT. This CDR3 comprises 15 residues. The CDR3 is CASRTGTEDNSPLHF. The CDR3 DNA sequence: TGTGCCAGCAGAACCGGGACAGAAGATAATTCACCCCTCCACTTT.

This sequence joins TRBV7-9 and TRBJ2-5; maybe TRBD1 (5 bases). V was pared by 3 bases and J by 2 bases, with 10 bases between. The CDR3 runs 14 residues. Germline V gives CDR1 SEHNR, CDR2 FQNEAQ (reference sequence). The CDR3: CASSFKGPQETQYF. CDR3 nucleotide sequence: TGTGCCAGCAGCTTCAAGGGGCCGCAAGAGACCCAGTACTTC. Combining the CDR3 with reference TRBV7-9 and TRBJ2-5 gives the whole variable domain DTGVSQNPRHKITKRGQNVTFRCDPISEHNRLYWYRQTLGQGPEFLTYFQNEAQLEKSRLLSDRFSAERPKGSFSTLEIQRTEQGDSAMYLCASSFKGPQETQYFGPGTRLLVL.

The CDR3 region has the DNA TGCAGCGGGGTGGAGGGGGTGTCTAACTATGGCTACACCTTC. This encodes CSGVEGVSNYGYTF. This chain joins TRBV29-1 and TRBJ1-2; a weak D match, TRBD1 (6 bases). V lost 7 bases and J 0 bases, leaving 15 bases between the germline ends. Germline V gives CDR1 SQVTM, CDR2 ANQGSEA. This CDR3 is built from 14 residues.

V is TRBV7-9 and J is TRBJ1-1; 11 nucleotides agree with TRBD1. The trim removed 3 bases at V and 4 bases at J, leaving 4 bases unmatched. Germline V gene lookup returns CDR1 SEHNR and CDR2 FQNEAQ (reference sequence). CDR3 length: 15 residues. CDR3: CASSFSGTGGTEAFF. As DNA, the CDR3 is TGTGCCAGCAGCTTTTCCGGGACAGGGGGCACTGAAGCTTTCTTT.

CDR3 coding DNA: TGTGCCAGTAGTATTTTGGGCCCGGGAGATACGCAGTATTTT. This gives the protein CASSILGPGDTQYF. The V and J genes are TRBV19 and TRBJ2-3; D is unresolved. Trimming pared 3 bases from V and 5 bases from J, leaving 12 bases between. The length of the CDR3 is 14 residues. From germline, CDR1 is LNHDA and CDR2 SQIVND (reference sequence).

CDR3 DNA: TGTGCCAGCAGCCAATATAGCGCACAGGAAACCATTGGCACCGGGGAGCTGTTTTTT. Amino acids: CASSQYSAQETIGTGELFF. The chain uses TRBV14 and TRBJ2-2; tentatively, D is TRBD1 or TRBD2 (5 bases each). Germline CDR1 SGHDN, CDR2 FVKESK. V was shortened by 2 bases and J by 4 bases, with 23 bases between the two germline ends. The CDR3 runs to 19 residues.

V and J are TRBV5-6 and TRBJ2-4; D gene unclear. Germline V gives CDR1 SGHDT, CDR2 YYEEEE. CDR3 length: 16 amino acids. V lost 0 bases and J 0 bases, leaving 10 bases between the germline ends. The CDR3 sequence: CASSLAAILAKNIQYF. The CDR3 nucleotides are TGTGCCAGCAGCTTGGCCGCGATACTAGCCAAAAACATTCAGTACTTC.

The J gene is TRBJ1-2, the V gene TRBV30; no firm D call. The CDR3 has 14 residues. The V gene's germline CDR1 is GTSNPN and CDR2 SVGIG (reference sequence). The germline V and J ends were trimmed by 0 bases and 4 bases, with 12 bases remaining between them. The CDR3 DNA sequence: TGTGCCTGGAGTGTCAGAGGGCATAGCTATGGCTACACCTTC. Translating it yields CAWSVRGHSYGYTF. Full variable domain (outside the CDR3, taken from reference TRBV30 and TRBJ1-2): SQTIHQWPATLVQPVGSPLSLECTVEGTSNPNLYWYRQAAGRGLQLLFYSVGIGQISSEVPQNLSASRPQDRQFILSSKKLLLSDSGFYLCAWSVRGHSYGYTFGSGTRLTVV.

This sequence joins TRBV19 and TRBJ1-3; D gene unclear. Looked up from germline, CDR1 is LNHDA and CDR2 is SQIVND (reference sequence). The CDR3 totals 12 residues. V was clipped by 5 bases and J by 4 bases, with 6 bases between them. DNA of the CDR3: TGTGCCAGTAGTCCCACAGGAAACACCATATATTTT. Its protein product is CASSPTGNTIYF.

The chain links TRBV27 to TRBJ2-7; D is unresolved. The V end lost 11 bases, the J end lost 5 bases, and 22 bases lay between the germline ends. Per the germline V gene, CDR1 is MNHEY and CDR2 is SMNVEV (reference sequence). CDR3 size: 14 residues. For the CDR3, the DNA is TGTGCCTCAACACTCTCCGGGTCCCCTAACGAGCAGTACTTC. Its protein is CASTLSGSPNEQYF.

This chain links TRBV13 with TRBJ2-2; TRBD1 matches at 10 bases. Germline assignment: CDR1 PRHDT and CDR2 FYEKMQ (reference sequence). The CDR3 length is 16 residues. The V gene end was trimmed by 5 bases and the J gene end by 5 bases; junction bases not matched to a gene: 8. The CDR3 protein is CASSGRQGAATGELFF. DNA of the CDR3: TGTGCCAGCAGCGGCCGACAGGGGGCGGCGACCGGGGAGCTGTTTTTT.

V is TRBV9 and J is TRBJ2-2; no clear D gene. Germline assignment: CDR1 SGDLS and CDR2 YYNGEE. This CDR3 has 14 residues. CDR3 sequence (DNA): TGTGCAACAAAGGAGAGTTTGGACACCGGGGAGCTGTTTTTT. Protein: CATKESLDTGELFF.

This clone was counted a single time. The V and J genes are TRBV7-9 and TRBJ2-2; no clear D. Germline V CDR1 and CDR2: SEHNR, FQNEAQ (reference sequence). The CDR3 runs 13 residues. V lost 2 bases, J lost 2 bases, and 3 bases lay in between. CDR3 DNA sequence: TGTGCCAGCAGCTTATTTAACACCGGGGAGCTGTTTTTT. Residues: CASSLFNTGELFF.

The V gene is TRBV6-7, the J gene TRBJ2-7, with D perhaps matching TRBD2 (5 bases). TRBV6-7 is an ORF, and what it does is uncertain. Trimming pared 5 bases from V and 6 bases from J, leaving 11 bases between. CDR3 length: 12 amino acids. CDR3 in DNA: TGTGCCAGCAGTCCCAAGGAGGCCGAGCAGTACTTC. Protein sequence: CASSPKEAEQYF.

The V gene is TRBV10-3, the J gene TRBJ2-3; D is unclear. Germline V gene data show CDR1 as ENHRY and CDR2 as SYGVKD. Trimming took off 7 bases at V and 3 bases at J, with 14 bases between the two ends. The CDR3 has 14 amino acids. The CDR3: CAITWAGVTDTQYF. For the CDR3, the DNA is TGTGCCATCACCTGGGCAGGAGTTACAGATACGCAGTATTTT.

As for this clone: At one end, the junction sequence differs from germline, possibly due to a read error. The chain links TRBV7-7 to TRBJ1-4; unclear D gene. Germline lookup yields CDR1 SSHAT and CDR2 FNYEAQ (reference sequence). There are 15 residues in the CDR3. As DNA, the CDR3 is TGTGCTAGCAGCTCTAACCCGCACCCGGACGAAAAACTGTTTTTT. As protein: CASSSNPHPDEKLFF.

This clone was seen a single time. The chain's CDR3 is CASSLLDSGGYNEQFF. For the CDR3, the DNA is TGTGCCAGCAGCTTGTTGGATAGCGGGGGATACAATGAGCAGTTCTTC. V and J are TRBV5-6 and TRBJ2-1; 9 nucleotides align to TRBD2. V dropped 1 base and J dropped 4; count of bases not matched to a gene: 6. This CDR3 spans 16 amino acids. Germline V gene lookup returns CDR1 SGHDT and CDR2 YYEEEE. The variable domain in full, completed from reference TRBV5-6 and TRBJ2-1, reads DAGVTQSPTHLIKTRGQQVTLRCSPKSGHDTVSWYQQALGQGPQFIFQYYEEEERQRGNFPDRFSGHQFPNYSSELNVNALLLGDSALYLCASSLLDSGGYNEQFFGPGTRLTVL.

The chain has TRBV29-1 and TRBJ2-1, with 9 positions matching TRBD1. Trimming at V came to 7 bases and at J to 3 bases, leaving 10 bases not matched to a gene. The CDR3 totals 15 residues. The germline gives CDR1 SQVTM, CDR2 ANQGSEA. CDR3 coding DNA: TGCAGCGGAGCCCCGGGGGACAGGGTCTACAATGAGCAGTTCTTC. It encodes CSGAPGDRVYNEQFF.